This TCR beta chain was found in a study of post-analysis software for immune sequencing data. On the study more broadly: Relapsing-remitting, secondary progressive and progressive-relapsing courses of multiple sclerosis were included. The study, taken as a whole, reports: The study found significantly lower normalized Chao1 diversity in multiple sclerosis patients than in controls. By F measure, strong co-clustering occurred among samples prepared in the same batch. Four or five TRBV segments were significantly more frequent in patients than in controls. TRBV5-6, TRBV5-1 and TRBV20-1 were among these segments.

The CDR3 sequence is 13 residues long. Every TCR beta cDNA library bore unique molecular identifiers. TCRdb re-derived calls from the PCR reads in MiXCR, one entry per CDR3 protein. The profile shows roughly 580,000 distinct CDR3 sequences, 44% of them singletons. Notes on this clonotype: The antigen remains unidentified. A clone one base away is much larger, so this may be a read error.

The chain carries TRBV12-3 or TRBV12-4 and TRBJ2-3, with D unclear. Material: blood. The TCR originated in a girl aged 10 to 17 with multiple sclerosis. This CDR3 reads CASSLMDADTEYF. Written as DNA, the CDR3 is TGTGCCAGCAGCTTGATGGACGCAGATACGGAGTATTTT.